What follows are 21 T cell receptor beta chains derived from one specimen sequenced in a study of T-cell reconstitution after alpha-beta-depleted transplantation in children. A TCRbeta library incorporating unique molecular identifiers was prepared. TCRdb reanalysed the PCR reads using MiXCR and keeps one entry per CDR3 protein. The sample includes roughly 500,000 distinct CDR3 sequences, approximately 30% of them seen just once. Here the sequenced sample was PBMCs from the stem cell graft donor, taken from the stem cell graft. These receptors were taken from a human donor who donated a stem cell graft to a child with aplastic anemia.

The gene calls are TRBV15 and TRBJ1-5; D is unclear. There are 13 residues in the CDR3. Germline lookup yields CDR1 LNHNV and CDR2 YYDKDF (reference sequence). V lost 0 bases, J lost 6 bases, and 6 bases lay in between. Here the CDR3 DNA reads TGTGCCACCAGCAGAGATTATCGTCAGCCCCAGCATTTT. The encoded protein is CATSRDYRQPQHF.

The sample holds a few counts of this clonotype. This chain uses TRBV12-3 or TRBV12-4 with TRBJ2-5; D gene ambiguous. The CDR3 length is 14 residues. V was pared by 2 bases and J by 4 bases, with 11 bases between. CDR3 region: CASSLRQEIETQYF. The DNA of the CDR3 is TGTGCCAGCAGTTTACGCCAGGAGATAGAGACCCAGTACTTC.

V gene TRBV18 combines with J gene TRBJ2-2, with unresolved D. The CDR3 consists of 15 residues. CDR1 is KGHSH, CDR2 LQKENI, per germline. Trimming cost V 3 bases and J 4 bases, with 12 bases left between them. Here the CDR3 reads CASSPTASFTGELFF. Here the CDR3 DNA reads TGTGCCAGCTCACCGACGGCCAGTTTCACCGGGGAGCTGTTTTTT.

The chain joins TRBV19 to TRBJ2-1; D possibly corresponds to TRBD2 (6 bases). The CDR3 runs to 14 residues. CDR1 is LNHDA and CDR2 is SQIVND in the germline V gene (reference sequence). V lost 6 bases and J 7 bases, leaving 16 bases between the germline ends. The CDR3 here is CASSRLGRDNEQFF. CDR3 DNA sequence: TGTGCCAGTAGCCGACTGGGGCGGGATAATGAGCAGTTCTTC.

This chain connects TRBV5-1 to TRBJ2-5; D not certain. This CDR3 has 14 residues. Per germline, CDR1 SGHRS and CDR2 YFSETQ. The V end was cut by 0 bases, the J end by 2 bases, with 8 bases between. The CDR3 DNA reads TGCGCCAGCAGCTTGGGAGCGTTACAAGAGACCCAGTACTTC. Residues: CASSLGALQETQYF. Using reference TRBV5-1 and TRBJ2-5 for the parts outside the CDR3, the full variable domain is KAGVTQTPRYLIKTRGQQVTLSCSPISGHRSVSWYQQTPGQGLQFLFEYFSETQRNKGNFPGRFSGRQFSNSRSEMNVSTLELGDSALYLCASSLGALQETQYFGPGTRLLVL.

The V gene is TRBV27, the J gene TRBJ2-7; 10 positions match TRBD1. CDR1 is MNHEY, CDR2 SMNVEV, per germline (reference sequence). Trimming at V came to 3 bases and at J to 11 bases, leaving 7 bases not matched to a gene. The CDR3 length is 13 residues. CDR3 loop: CASSFRADRGEYF. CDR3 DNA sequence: TGTGCCAGCAGTTTTAGGGCGGACAGGGGGGAGTACTTC.

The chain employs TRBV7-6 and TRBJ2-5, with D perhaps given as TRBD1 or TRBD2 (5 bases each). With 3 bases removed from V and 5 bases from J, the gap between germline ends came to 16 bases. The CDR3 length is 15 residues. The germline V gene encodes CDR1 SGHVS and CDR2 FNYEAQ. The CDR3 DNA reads TGTGCCAGCAGCTTTAGGCCCCTCGGGGCCGAGACCCAGTACTTC. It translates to CASSFRPLGAETQYF. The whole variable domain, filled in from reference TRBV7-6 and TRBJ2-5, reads GAGVSQSPRYKVTKRGQDVALRCDPISGHVSLYWYRQALGQGPEFLTYFNYEAQQDKSGLPNDRFSAERPEGSISTLTIQRTEQRDSAMYRCASSFRPLGAETQYFGPGTRLLVL.

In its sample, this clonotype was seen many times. CDR3 sequence reads: CSARAVDYRGDTQYF. CDR3 nucleotide sequence: TGCAGTGCTAGAGCTGTGGACTACCGGGGAGATACGCAGTATTTT. This sequence joins TRBV20-1 and TRBJ2-3; tentatively, D is TRBD2 (6 bases). Deletions cut 1 base from V and 5 bases from J, with 16 bases between. In germline, CDR1 is DFQATT, CDR2 SNEGSKA (reference sequence). CDR3 size: 15 residues.

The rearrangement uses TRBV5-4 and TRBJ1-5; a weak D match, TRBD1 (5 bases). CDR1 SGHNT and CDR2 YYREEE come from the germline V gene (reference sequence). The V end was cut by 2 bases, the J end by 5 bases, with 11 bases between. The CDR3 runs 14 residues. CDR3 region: CASSFGGGDQPQHF. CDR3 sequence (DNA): TGTGCCAGCAGCTTCGGGGGTGGGGATCAGCCCCAGCATTTT.

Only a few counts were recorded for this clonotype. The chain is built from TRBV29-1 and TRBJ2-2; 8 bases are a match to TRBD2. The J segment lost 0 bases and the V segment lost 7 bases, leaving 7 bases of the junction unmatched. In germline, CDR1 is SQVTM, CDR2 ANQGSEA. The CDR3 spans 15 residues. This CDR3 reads CSGARSGANTGELFF. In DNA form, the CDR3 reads TGCAGCGGGGCACGTAGCGGGGCGAACACCGGGGAGCTGTTTTTT.

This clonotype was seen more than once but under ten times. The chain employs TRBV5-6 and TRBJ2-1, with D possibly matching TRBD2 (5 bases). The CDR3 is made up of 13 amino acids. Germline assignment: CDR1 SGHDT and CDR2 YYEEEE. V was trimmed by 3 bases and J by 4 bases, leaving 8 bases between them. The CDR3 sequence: CASSSDWYNEQFF. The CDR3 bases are TGTGCCAGCAGCTCGGACTGGTACAATGAGCAGTTCTTC.

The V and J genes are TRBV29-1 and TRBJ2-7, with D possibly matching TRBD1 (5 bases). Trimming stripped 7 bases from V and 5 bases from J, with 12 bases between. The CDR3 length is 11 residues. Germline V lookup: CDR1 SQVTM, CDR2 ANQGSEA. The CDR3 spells CSALQGDEQYF. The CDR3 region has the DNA TGCAGCGCGTTGCAGGGTGACGAGCAGTACTTC.

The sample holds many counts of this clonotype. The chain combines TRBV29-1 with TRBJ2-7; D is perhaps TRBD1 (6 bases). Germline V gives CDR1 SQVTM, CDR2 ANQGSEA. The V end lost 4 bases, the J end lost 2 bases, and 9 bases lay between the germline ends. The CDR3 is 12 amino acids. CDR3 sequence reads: CSVGTGTYEQYF. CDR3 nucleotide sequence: TGCAGCGTTGGAACAGGGACCTACGAGCAGTACTTC.

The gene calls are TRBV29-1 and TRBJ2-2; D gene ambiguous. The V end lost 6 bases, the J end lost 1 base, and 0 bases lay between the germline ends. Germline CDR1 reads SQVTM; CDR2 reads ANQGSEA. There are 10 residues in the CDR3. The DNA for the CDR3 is TGCAGCGTGAACACCGGGGAGCTGTTTTTT. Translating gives CSVNTGELFF.

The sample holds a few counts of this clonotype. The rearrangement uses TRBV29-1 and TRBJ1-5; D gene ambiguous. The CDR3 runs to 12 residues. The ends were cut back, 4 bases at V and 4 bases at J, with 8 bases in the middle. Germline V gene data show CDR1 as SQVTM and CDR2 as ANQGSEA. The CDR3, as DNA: TGCAGCGTTGGTTTGGGGAATCAGCCCCAGCATTTT. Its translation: CSVGLGNQPQHF.

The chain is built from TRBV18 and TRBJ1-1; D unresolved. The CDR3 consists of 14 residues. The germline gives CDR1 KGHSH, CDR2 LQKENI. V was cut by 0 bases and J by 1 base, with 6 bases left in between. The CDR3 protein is CASSPPNQNTEAFF. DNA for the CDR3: TGTGCCAGCTCACCACCGAACCAGAACACTGAAGCTTTCTTT.

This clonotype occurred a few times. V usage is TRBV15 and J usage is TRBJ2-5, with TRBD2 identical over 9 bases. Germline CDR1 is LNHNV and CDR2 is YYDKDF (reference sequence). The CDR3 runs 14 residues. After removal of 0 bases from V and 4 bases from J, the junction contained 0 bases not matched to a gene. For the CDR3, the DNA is TGTGCCACCAGCAGAGATAGCGGGAGAGAGACCCAGTACTTC. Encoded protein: CATSRDSGRETQYF.

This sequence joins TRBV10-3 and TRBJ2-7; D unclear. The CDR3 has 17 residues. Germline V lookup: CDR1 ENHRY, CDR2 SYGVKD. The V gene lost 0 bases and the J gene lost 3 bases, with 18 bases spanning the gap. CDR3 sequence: CAISESAAGRPNYEQYF. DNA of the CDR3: TGTGCCATCAGTGAGTCGGCCGCAGGACGACCGAACTACGAGCAGTACTTC.

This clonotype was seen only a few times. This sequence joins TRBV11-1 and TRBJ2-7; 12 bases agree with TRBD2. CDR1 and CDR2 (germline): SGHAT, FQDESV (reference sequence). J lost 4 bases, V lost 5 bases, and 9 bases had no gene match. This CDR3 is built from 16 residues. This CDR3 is CASSPHGLAGTYEQYF. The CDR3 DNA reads TGTGCCAGCAGCCCACACGGACTAGCGGGAACTTACGAGCAGTACTTC.

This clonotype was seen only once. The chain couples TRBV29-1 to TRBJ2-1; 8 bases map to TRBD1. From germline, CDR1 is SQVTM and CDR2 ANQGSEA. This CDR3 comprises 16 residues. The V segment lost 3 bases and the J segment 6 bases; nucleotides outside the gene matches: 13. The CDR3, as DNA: TGCAGCGTTGACCCCGTCGGGCAGGGGGCGTCCAATGAGCAGTTCTTC. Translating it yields CSVDPVGQGASNEQFF.

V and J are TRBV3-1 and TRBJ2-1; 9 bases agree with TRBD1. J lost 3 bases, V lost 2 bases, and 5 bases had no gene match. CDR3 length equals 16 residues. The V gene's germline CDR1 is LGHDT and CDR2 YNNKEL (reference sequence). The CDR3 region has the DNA TGTGCCAGCAGCCAATTGCCGGGACAGGGCTACAATGAGCAGTTCTTC. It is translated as CASSQLPGQGYNEQFF.